This T cell receptor (beta chain) was recovered during a study of blood T cell repertoires in COVID-19. Study in general: Whether acute or convalescent, the COVID-19 samples came from the United States, Italy and Spain. Nucleic acid was either cDNA or gDNA, and it came from T cells, B-cell-depleted T cells, or PBMCs.

Authors' analysis steps: Amplifying reference gene primers gave estimates of nucleated cell counts. Assay: immunoSEQ multiplex PCR; the TCRdb copy retains only in-frame clones and omits some. V and J calls and clone size are those listed in that table; D and trimming were worked out from the DNA. The sample records roughly 91,000 clones, around 85% being singletons. The CDR3 is made up of 13 amino acids. Trimming cost V 5 bases and J 3 bases, with 10 bases left between them. Germline V gives CDR1 SNHLY, CDR2 FYNNEI. The material sequenced was peripheral blood. This clonotype originated in a man in his 70s with acute or convalescent COVID-19. V usage is TRBV2 and J usage is TRBJ2-5; weak D call: TRBD2 (6 bases). CDR3 amino acids: CASSQTRKETQYF. In nucleotides, the CDR3 is TGTGCCAGCAGTCAGACTAGAAAAGAGACCCAGTACTTC. Drawing the rest from reference TRBV2 and TRBJ2-5, the complete variable domain is EPEVTQTPSHQVTQMGQEVILRCVPISNHLYFYWYRQILGQKVEFLVSFYNNEISEKSEIFDDQFSVERPDGSNFTLKIRSTKLEDSAMYFCASSQTRKETQYFGPGTRLLVL.